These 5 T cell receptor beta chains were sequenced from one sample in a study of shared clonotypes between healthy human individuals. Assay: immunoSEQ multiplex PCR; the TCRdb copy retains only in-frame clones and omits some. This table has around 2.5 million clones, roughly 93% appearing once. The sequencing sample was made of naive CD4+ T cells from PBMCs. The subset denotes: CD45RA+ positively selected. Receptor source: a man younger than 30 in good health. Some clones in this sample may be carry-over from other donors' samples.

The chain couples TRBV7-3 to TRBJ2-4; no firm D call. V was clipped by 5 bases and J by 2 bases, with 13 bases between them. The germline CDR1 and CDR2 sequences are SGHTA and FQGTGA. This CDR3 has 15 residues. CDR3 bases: TGTGCCAGCAGCCACCCTAGGTCAACCAAAAACATTCAGTACTTC. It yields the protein CASSHPRSTKNIQYF.

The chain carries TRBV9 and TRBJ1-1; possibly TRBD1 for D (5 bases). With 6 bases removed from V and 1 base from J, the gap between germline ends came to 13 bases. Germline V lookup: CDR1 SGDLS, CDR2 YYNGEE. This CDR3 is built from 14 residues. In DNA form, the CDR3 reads TGTGCCAGCAACCAGGGACGGCAGAACACTGAAGCTTTCTTT. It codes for CASNQGRQNTEAFF.

The CDR3: CASSSGLAETYEQYF. The CDR3, as DNA: TGTGCCAGCAGTAGTGGACTAGCGGAAACGTACGAGCAGTACTTC. The chain has TRBV2 and TRBJ2-7, with 10 nucleotides matching TRBD2. Germline V lookup: CDR1 SNHLY, CDR2 FYNNEI. This CDR3 region has 15 residues. Losses at the gene ends were 5 bases for V and 4 bases for J; bases not matched to a gene: 8.

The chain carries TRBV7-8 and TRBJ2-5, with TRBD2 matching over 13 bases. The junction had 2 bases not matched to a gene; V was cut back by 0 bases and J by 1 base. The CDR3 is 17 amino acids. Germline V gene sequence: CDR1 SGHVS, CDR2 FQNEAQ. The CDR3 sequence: CASSLAGLAGIQETQYF. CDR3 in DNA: TGTGCCAGCAGCTTAGCGGGACTAGCGGGGATCCAAGAGACCCAGTACTTC.

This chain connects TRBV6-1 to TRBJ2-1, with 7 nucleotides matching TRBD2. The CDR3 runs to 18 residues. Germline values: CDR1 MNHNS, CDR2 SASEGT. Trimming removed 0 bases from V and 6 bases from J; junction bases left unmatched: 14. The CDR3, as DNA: TGTGCCAGCAGTGAAGCGGGGCGTGCTAGCGGTTGGGGCAATGAGCAGTTCTTC. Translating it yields CASSEAGRASGWGNEQFF.